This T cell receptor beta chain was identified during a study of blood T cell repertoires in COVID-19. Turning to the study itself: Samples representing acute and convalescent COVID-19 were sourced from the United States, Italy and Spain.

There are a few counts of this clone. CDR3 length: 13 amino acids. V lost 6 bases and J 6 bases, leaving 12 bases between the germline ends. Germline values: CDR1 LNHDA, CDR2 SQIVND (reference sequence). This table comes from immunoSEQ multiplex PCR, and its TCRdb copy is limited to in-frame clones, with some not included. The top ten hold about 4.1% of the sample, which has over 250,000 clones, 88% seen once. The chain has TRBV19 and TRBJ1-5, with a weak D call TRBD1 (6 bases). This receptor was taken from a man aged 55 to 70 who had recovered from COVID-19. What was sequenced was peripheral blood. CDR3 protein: CASRGAGGQPQHF. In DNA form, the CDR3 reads TGTGCCAGTAGGGGGGCGGGCGGTCAGCCCCAGCATTTT. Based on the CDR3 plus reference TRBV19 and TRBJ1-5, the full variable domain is DGGITQSPKYLFRKEGQNVTLSCEQNLNHDAMYWYRQDPGQGLRLIYYSQIVNDFQKGDIAEGYSVSREKKESFPLTVTSAQKNPTAFYLCASRGAGGQPQHFGDGTRLSIL.